The 17 T cell receptor beta chains in this list originate from one sample, sequenced in a study of blood T cells in healthy people across ages. Then a second PCR, running roughly 7 to 11 cycles, was carried out with a sample-barcoded 5' primer and a J-beta primer mix. TCRdb used MiXCR to reprocess the 5' RACE reads, holding one entry per CDR3 protein. The sample includes 600,000 or so distinct CDR3 sequences, 25% to 35% seen only once; the top ten take around 14%. The specimen sequenced was blood. The receptors stem from a woman of 80 years or more in good health.

This clonotype has more than one count but fewer than ten. V is TRBV4-3 and J is TRBJ1-6; D is ambiguous. Per the germline V gene, CDR1 is LGHNA and CDR2 is YSLEER. Trimming left V 6 bases short and J 5 bases short, with 14 bases between. This CDR3 has 15 amino acids. The CDR3 nucleotides are TGCGCCAGCAGGGTCAGTCCCTCGGATAATTCACCCCTCCACTTT. The encoded protein is CASRVSPSDNSPLHF.

Only a few counts were recorded for this clonotype. The CDR3 loop is CASSPGVGVSSYEQYF. For the CDR3, the DNA is TGTGCCAGCAGCCCAGGGGTTGGGGTGAGCTCCTACGAGCAGTACTTC. This chain joins TRBV21-1 and TRBJ2-7; whether TRBD1, the table's D call, matches the DNA was not checked. TRBV21-1 is marked as a pseudogene. This CDR3 is 16 amino acids long.

Many counts were recorded for this clonotype. The rearrangement links TRBV29-1 to TRBJ2-7, with TRBD1 matching 8 bases. V lost 6 bases to trimming and J lost 0 bases; unmatched junction nucleotides: 7. The CDR3 length is 14 residues. The germline gives CDR1 SQVTM, CDR2 ANQGSEA. The CDR3 region has the DNA TGCAGCGTCGCTAGACAGGGGCCCTCCTACGAGCAGTACTTC. It specifies CSVARQGPSYEQYF.

This clonotype was seen ten or more times. This chain uses TRBV28 with TRBJ2-5, with TRBD2 matching over 12 bases. Germline values: CDR1 MDHEN, CDR2 SYDVKM. This CDR3 spans 14 amino acids. After removal of 5 bases from V and 4 bases from J, the junction contained 2 bases not matched to a gene. The CDR3 DNA is TGTGCCAGCAGTACTAGCGGGGGGCTAGAGACCCAGTACTTC. Translation: CASSTSGGLETQYF.

This clonotype has at least ten counts. The chain carries TRBV29-1 and TRBJ2-5, with a weak D call TRBD2 (6 bases). The CDR3 loop spans 12 amino acids. Trimming took 2 bases from V and 4 from J, leaving 8 bases between them. Germline V gives CDR1 SQVTM, CDR2 ANQGSEA. The CDR3 reads CSVEKGGETQYF. CDR3 bases: TGCAGCGTTGAAAAGGGAGGAGAGACCCAGTACTTC.

This clonotype was detected a few times. The CDR3 region is CAWSGISAYNSPLHF. The CDR3 DNA reads TGTGCCTGGAGTGGGATATCAGCCTATAATTCACCCCTCCACTTT. This sequence joins TRBV30 and TRBJ1-6, with unresolved D. Between the trimmed V and J ends, which lost 1 base and 2 bases, there was a span of 9 bases. Germline loops: CDR1 GTSNPN, CDR2 SVGIG (reference sequence). The CDR3 covers 15 residues. The whole variable domain, filled in from reference TRBV30 and TRBJ1-6, reads SQTIHQWPATLVQPVGSPLSLECTVEGTSNPNLYWYRQAAGRGLQLLFYSVGIGQISSEVPQNLSASRPQDRQFILSSKKLLLSDSGFYLCAWSGISAYNSPLHFGNGTRLTVT.

The genes are TRBV5-6 and TRBJ2-2, with D maybe TRBD2 (5 bases). CDR1 and CDR2 from the germline V gene are SGHDT and YYEEEE. Deletions cut 1 base from V and 4 bases from J, with 8 bases between. CDR3 length: 14 amino acids. This CDR3 reads CASSLSGVTGELFF. CDR3 DNA: TGTGCCAGCAGCTTGTCCGGGGTCACCGGGGAGCTGTTTTTT.

Ten or more counts support this clonotype. The rearrangement uses TRBV14 and TRBJ2-1; 8 nucleotides line up with TRBD1. This CDR3 is built from 16 residues. The V gene end was trimmed by 0 bases and the J gene end by 5 bases; junction bases not matched to a gene: 6. Germline CDR1 SGHDN, CDR2 FVKESK. CDR3 region: CASSQDLGQGNNEQFF. The CDR3 coding sequence is TGTGCCAGCAGCCAAGATTTAGGACAGGGTAACAATGAGCAGTTCTTC.

Regarding this clonotype: This may stem from a read error, because a much larger clone lies one nucleotide away. The V call is TRBV4-3, the J call TRBJ1-4; D call uncertain. V was pared by 0 bases and J by 6 bases, with 11 bases between. Germline CDR1 LGHNA, CDR2 YSLEER. The CDR3 consists of 15 residues. The CDR3 is CASSQDGRLDEKLFF. DNA for the CDR3: TGCGCCAGCAGCCAAGACGGACGGCTTGATGAAAAACTGTTTTTT.

This clonotype has just one count. A clone one base away is much larger, so this may be a read error. Here the CDR3 reads CASSYRGRAEAFF. The CDR3 coding sequence is TGTGCCAGCAGTTATCGGGGTAGGGCTGAAGCTTTCTTT. The chain recombines TRBV6-6 with TRBJ1-1, with D unclear. This CDR3 spans 13 amino acids. V was cut by 3 bases and J by 6 bases, with 11 bases left in between. The germline V gene has CDR1 MNHNY and CDR2 SVGAGI (reference sequence).

This clonotype was detected many times. The J gene is TRBJ2-7, the V gene TRBV5-1; TRBD1 matches 8 bases. This CDR3 has 14 amino acids. Trimming took 4 bases from V and 5 from J; bases not matched to a gene: 8. Per the germline V gene, CDR1 is SGHRS and CDR2 is YFSETQ. This CDR3 is CASSTDRALDEQYF. The CDR3 DNA reads as TGCGCCAGCAGCACGGACAGGGCCCTCGACGAGCAGTACTTC.

This clonotype was recorded at least ten times. This chain connects TRBV29-1 to TRBJ2-1, with D uncertain. The CDR3 is 14 residues long. Germline-derived CDR1 and CDR2 are SQVTM and ANQGSEA. V was clipped by 7 bases and J by 5 bases, with 18 bases between them. The CDR3 loop is CSGALASTNNEQFF. In nucleotides, the CDR3 is TGCAGCGGCGCCTTAGCCTCCACGAACAATGAGCAGTTCTTC.

This clonotype has ten or more counts. The chain has TRBV10-3 and TRBJ1-1; D gene unclear. The germline gives CDR1 ENHRY, CDR2 SYGVKD. The CDR3 covers 13 residues. Trimming took off 2 bases at V and 2 bases at J, with 6 bases between the two ends. The DNA of the CDR3 is TGTGCCATCAGTGAGGGGATTAACACTGAAGCTTTCTTT. Translation gives CAISEGINTEAFF.

This clonotype has at least ten counts. The chain has TRBV15 and TRBJ2-3; D possibly uses TRBD1 or TRBD2 (6 bases each). Germline loops: CDR1 LNHNV, CDR2 YYDKDF (reference sequence). The length of the CDR3 is 15 residues. V lost 1 base and J 5 bases, leaving 13 bases between the germline ends. The CDR3 spells CATSRVGGQGDTQYF. The DNA for the CDR3 is TGTGCCACCAGCAGAGTCGGGGGCCAAGGAGATACGCAGTATTTT.

This clonotype has a count of ten or more. The V gene is TRBV6-5, the J gene TRBJ1-1; a weak D match, TRBD1 (6 bases). Between the trimmed V and J ends, which lost 2 bases and 2 bases, there was a span of 18 bases. The CDR3 extends over 17 amino acids. Per germline, CDR1 MNHEY and CDR2 SVGAGI. The CDR3, as DNA: TGTGCCAGCAGTTACCGGGGGGGCAGTTGGGGAAACACTGAAGCTTTCTTT. Translated, it gives CASSYRGGSWGNTEAFF.

The gene calls are TRBV9 and TRBJ1-3, with a tentative D call TRBD1 (5 bases). The CDR3 runs 14 residues. The V gene's germline CDR1 is SGDLS and CDR2 YYNGEE. Trimming took 7 bases from V and 1 from J, leaving 12 bases between them. CDR3 residues: CASARRGSGNTIYF. CDR3 sequence (DNA): TGTGCCAGCGCCCGCCGGGGGTCTGGAAACACCATATATTTT.

J is TRBJ2-2 and V is TRBV27; TRBD2 matches 11 bases. Losses at the gene ends were 3 bases for V and 1 base for J; bases not matched to a gene: 7. The germline V gene encodes CDR1 MNHEY and CDR2 SMNVEV (reference sequence). There are 18 residues in the CDR3. The CDR3 here is CASSFLLAGVRNTGELFF. CDR3 coding DNA: TGTGCCAGCAGTTTTTTACTAGCGGGGGTCAGGAACACCGGGGAGCTGTTTTTT.